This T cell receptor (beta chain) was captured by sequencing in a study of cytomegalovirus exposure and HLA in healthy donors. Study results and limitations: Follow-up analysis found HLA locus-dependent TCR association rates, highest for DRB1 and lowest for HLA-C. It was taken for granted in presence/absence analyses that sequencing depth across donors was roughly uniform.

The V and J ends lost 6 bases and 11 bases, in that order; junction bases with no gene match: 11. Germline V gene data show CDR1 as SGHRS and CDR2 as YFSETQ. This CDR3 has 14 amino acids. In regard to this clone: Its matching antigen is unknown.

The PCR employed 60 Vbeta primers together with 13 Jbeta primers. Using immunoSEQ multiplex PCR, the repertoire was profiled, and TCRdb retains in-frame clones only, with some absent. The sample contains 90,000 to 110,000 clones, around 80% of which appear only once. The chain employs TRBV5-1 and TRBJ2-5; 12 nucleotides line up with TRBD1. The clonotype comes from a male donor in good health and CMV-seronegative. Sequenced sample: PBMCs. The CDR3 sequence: CASTTGTGGGEQYF. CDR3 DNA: TGCGCCAGCACAACCGGGACAGGGGGCGGGGAGCAGTACTTC.